These T cell receptor beta chains were read from a single sample in a study of T cell responses to AZD1222 COVID-19 vaccine. The protocol was immunoSEQ multiplex PCR, while the TCRdb copy is restricted to in-frame clones and leaves out a portion. The repertoire holds about 120,000 clones, with 85% to 95% as singletons. The specimen comprised peripheral blood, sampled 28 days after the second AZD1222 dose. These receptors were taken from an adult who received the AZD1222 COVID-19 vaccine. Both conserved end residues are part of each CDR3. D genes are given only for firm matches. Clone size is shown for a subset of rows, as once, few, many or a class of expanded clone.

j_call clone_size d_call v_call cdr3_nt cdr3_aa
TRBJ2-3 - TRBD1 TRBV18 TGTGCCAGCTCAACGCGGCAGGGGGAGTTAGATACGCAGTATTTT CASSTRQGELDTQYF
TRBJ2-7 - - TRBV6-2/TRBV6-3 TGTGCCAGCAGCCTACGCCGGGACTTCTCCTACGAGCAGTACTTC CASSLRRDFSYEQYF
TRBJ2-5 - TRBD2 TRBV18 TGTGCCAGCTCACCACCGCGGACTAGCGGGAGTGAGACCCAGTACTTC CASSPPRTSGSETQYF
TRBJ2-1 - TRBD2 TRBV10-3 TGTGCCATCAGCCAAAGCGGGAGGGCCGATGAGCAGTTCTTC CAISQSGRADEQFF
TRBJ1-2 - - TRBV30 TGTGCCTGGAGTGTACGGGGGCTTGGCTACACCTTC CAWSVRGLGYTF
TRBJ2-3 - TRBD2 TRBV2 TGTGCCAGCATCCCCGCTGGGTTTAGCGGGAGGGCCAGGGCAGATACGCAGTATTTT CASIPAGFSGRARADTQYF
TRBJ1-5 - TRBD1 TRBV19 TGTGCCAGTAGTATACTCCGGGACAGGGATCAGCCCCAGCATTTT CASSILRDRDQPQHF
TRBJ1-2 - - TRBV30 TGTGCCTGGGGGGAACTCTGGGGCTACACCTTC CAWGELWGYTF
TRBJ1-4 - - TRBV5-5 TGTGCCAGCAGCTTGGGTGGATTGGGAAAACTGTTTTTT CASSLGGLGKLFF
TRBJ1-5 - TRBD1 TRBV28 TGTGCCAGCAGCCAGGTATGGGGACAGGTGAATCAGCCCCAGCATTTT CASSQVWGQVNQPQHF
TRBJ1-5 - TRBD1 TRBV7-9 TGTGCCAGCAGCTTAGGGACAGGGGCCAACCCGGGGAATCAGCCCCAGCATTTT CASSLGTGANPGNQPQHF
TRBJ2-1 - TRBD2 TRBV14 TGTGCCAGCAGCCAATTTAGCGGGGAGCAGTTCTTC CASSQFSGEQFF
TRBJ2-7 - TRBD2 TRBV5-1 TGCGCCAGCAGCTCCGAGGGCTCGCGATCGACTAGCGGGGATTCCTACGAGCAGTACTTC CASSSEGSRSTSGDSYEQYF
TRBJ2-2 - - TRBV27 TGTGCCAGCAGTACGACACTCACCGGGGAGCTGTTTTTT CASSTTLTGELFF
TRBJ1-2 - - TRBV6-1 TGTGCCAGCAGTGAAGTCGGAAAAGGGGGAAGTGGCTACACCTTC CASSEVGKGGSGYTF
TRBJ1-5 - - TRBV19 TGTGCCAGTAGTTTGGGGGGATCCAACGATCAGCCCCAGCATTTT CASSLGGSNDQPQHF
TRBJ2-1 - - TRBV25-1 TGTGCCAGCAGTGAGAGCGGCTATTACAATGAGCAGTTCTTC CASSESGYYNEQFF
TRBJ2-7 - - TRBV11-1 TGTGCCAGCAGCTTTTCCTACTTCTACGAGCAGTACTTC CASSFSYFYEQYF
TRBJ2-1 - TRBD2 TRBV18 TGTGCCAGCTCACCAGGTTTGGCTAGCGGGGACTCCTACAATGAGCAGTTCTTC CASSPGLASGDSYNEQFF
TRBJ1-5 - - TRBV19 TGTGCCAGTAGTATAGAGGCAGGGAATAGCAATCAGCCCCAGCATTTT CASSIEAGNSNQPQHF
TRBJ2-7 once TRBD1 TRBV6-6 TGTGCCAGCAGCGCCCTAGACTCTGGACAGGGGGCCATACCAGTCCTATACGAGCAGTACTTC CASSALDSGQGAIPVLYEQYF
TRBJ2-2 - - TRBV28 TGTGCCAGCAGTTCATCGTCCGGGACCGGGGAGCTGTTTTTT CASSSSSGTGELFF
TRBJ2-6 - - TRBV5-1 TGCGCCAGCAGCTTAGTGGACGTTTACTCTGGGGCCAACGTCCTGACTTTC CASSLVDVYSGANVLTF
TRBJ1-4 once - TRBV19 TGTGCCAGTAGTTGGACCCCAACTAATGAAAAACTGTTTTTT CASSWTPTNEKLFF
TRBJ2-1 - TRBD2 TRBV3-1/TRBV3-2 TGTGCCAGCAGCCAAGATTACGTTGGACTAGCGATAAGTAATGAGCAGTTCTTC CASSQDYVGLAISNEQFF
TRBJ1-5 - - TRBV18 TGTGCCAGCTCACCACCGCCCCAGGTCGGGCAGCCCCAGCATTTT CASSPPPQVGQPQHF
TRBJ1-4 once - TRBV6-5 TGTGCCAGCAAACGACAGGAACGGTATAATGAAAAACTGTTTTTT CASKRQERYNEKLFF
TRBJ1-1 - - TRBV7-2 TGTGCCAGCAGCTCCAGCGAATTAGCTTTCTTT CASSSSELAFF
TRBJ1-6 once - TRBV29-1 TGCAGCGTCGGGGGGGATAATTCACCCCTCCACTTT CSVGGDNSPLHF
TRBJ2-7 - - TRBV4-1 TGCGCCAGCAGCCCAAATCCTCCTGGCTACGAGCAGTACTTC CASSPNPPGYEQYF
TRBJ2-3 once - TRBV18 TGTGCCAGCTCACCGCGGGCGAAAGATACGCAGTATTTT CASSPRAKDTQYF
TRBJ2-7 - - TRBV15 TGTGCCACCAGCAGAGATGGCGAGGGTGCCTACGAGCAGTACTTC CATSRDGEGAYEQYF
TRBJ1-6 - - TRBV9 TGTGCCAGCAGCGTAGCTGATACCTCTTCACCCCTCCACTTT CASSVADTSSPLHF
TRBJ1-2 - - TRBV19 TGTCCTCCTAATGTAAATAATAACTATGGCTACACCTTC CPPNVNNNYGYTF
TRBJ2-1 - TRBD2 TRBV28 TGTGCCAGCAGTTTAGGACTAGCGGGAGGCCCCTCTTACAATGAGCAGTTCTTC CASSLGLAGGPSYNEQFF
TRBJ2-3 - - TRBV5-1 TGCGCCAGCAACTTTGGGAGCCTCAGGGGCCTGACAGATACGCAGTATTTT CASNFGSLRGLTDTQYF
TRBJ2-1 - TRBD1 TRBV5-1 TGCGCCAGCAGCTTGGTGCAGGGGGTGAATGAGCAGTTCTTC CASSLVQGVNEQFF
TRBJ2-7 - TRBD2 TRBV27 TGTGCCAGCAGTTCGCGGACTAGCGGAGACTACGAGCAGTACTTC CASSSRTSGDYEQYF
TRBJ2-1 - TRBD2 TRBV5-1 TGCGCCAGCAGCCAATCCAAAGGACTAGCGGGAGGCCACTCCTACAATGAGCAGTTCTTC CASSQSKGLAGGHSYNEQFF
TRBJ2-7 - - TRBV6-5 TGTGCCAGCAGTTACTCGACAGCTTTTTCCTACGAGCAGTACTTC CASSYSTAFSYEQYF
TRBJ1-2 - - TRBV28 TGTGCCAGCACCTGGGGGGGGGCGCAGGGCTACACCTTC CASTWGGAQGYTF
TRBJ2-6 - - TRBV9 TGTGCCAGCAGCGGTACCGGGACCTGGGGCTCTGGGGCCAACGTCCTGACTTTC CASSGTGTWGSGANVLTF
TRBJ2-3 - TRBD1 TRBV7-9 TGTGCCAGCAAAAGGGGACAGGGTTCAGATACGCAGTATTTT CASKRGQGSDTQYF
TRBJ1-1 - TRBD1 TRBV28 TGTGCCACCATCCGGGACAGGGGAACTGAAGCTTTCTTT CATIRDRGTEAFF
TRBJ1-2 - - TRBV19 TGTGCCAGTAGTATGGTCCGGGGCGCGGAATATGGCTACACCTTC CASSMVRGAEYGYTF
TRBJ1-4 - TRBD1 TRBV5-1 TGCGCCAGCAGCTTGGAGGACAGGGCCGGTGAAAAACTGTTTTTT CASSLEDRAGEKLFF
TRBJ1-1 - - TRBV7-3 TGTGCCAGCAGCCCCTCCAACCAGAACACTGAAGCTTTCTTT CASSPSNQNTEAFF
TRBJ2-2 - - TRBV6-6 TGTGCCAGCAGTTCACTCGGGGTTAACACCGGGGAGCTGTTTTTT CASSSLGVNTGELFF
TRBJ2-4 - - TRBV6-2/TRBV6-3 TGTGCCAGCAGTTCCCTCAAAGGGGGCGGGGACAAAAACATTCAGTACTTC CASSSLKGGGDKNIQYF
TRBJ2-7 once TRBD2 TRBV9 TGTGCCAGCAGCCCCAGGACTAGCGGGACCTCCTACGAGCAGTACTTC CASSPRTSGTSYEQYF